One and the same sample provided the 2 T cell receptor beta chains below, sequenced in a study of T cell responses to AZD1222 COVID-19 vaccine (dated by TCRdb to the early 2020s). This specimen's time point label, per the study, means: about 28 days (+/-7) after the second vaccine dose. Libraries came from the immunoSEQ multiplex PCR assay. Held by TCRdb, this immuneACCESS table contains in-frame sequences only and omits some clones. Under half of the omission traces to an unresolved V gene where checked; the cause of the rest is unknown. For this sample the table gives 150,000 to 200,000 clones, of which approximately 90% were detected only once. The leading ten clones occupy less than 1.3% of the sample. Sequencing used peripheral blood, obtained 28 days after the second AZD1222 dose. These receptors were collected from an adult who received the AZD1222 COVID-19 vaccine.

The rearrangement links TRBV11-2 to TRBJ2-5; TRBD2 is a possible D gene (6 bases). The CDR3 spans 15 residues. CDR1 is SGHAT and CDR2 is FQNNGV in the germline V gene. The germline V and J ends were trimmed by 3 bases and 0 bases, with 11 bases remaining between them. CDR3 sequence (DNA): TGTGCCAGCAGCTTGAGAGGGGAGGACCAAGAGACCCAGTACTTC. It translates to CASSLRGEDQETQYF.

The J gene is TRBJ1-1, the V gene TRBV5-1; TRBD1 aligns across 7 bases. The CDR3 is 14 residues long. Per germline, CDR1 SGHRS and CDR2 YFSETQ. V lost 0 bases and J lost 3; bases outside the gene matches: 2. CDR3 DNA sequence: TGCGCCAGCAGCTTGGGAGGGGGCCACACTGAAGCTTTCTTT. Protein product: CASSLGGGHTEAFF.